Below are 32 T cell receptor beta chains sequenced from a single sample in a study of shared clonotypes between healthy human individuals. Clones were read by immunoSEQ multiplex PCR, and TCRdb kept only the in-frame ones, dropping some. The sample has some 2 million clones, 90% to 95% seen once; the top ten hold 0.1% to 0.15%. The sample taken for sequencing was naive CD4+ T cells sorted from blood. Stated subset: CD45RA+ positively selected. These receptors were taken from a man between 18 and 35 years old in good health.

This rearrangement joins TRBV5-1 to TRBJ2-1; D possibly matches TRBD1 or TRBD2 (5 bases each). The CDR3 is 16 amino acids. The germline V and J ends were trimmed by 0 bases and 0 bases, with 10 bases remaining between them. The germline CDR1 and CDR2 sequences are SGHRS and YFSETQ. CDR3 region: CASSLEPGSSYNEQFF. As DNA, the CDR3 is TGCGCCAGCAGCTTGGAGCCAGGGAGCTCCTACAATGAGCAGTTCTTC.

On this clone itself: Other nucleotide sequences from this sample produce the same CDR3. The chain joins TRBV7-9 to TRBJ2-5, with D unclear. Trimming shortened V by 3 bases and J by 5 bases, and 7 bases separated the two germline ends. Germline lookup yields CDR1 SEHNR and CDR2 FQNEAQ (reference sequence). The CDR3 is made up of 12 amino acids. CDR3 sequence: CASSFVRETQYF. In DNA, the CDR3 is TGTGCCAGCAGCTTCGTCCGGGAGACCCAGTACTTC.

The chain has TRBV4-3 and TRBJ2-5; D ambiguous. CDR1 and CDR2 (germline): LGHNA, YSLEER. Trimming shortened V by 3 bases and J by 4 bases, and 9 bases separated the two germline ends. The CDR3 contains 13 residues. CDR3 amino acids: CASSQLGLETQYF. CDR3 coding DNA: TGCGCCAGCAGCCAGCTGGGGTTAGAGACCCAGTACTTC.

V and J are TRBV15 and TRBJ2-7, with 8 bases aligning to TRBD1. The germline V gene encodes CDR1 LNHNV and CDR2 YYDKDF (reference sequence). Trimming cost V 1 base and J 0 bases; bases outside gene matches: 5. This CDR3 contains 16 residues. As DNA, the CDR3 is TGTGCCACCAGCAGAGTCCAGGGGGCCATCTCCTACGAGCAGTACTTC. Translation gives CATSRVQGAISYEQYF.

The chain is built from TRBV28 and TRBJ2-7, with TRBD2 as a possible D gene (5 bases). The CDR3 is made up of 14 amino acids. The germline gives CDR1 MDHEN, CDR2 SYDVKM. Trimming took off 7 bases at V and 2 bases at J, with 15 bases between the two ends. CDR3 sequence reads: CASNFHGDTYEQYF. CDR3 coding DNA: TGTGCCAGCAATTTCCACGGGGATACCTACGAGCAGTACTTC.

This sequence joins TRBV29-1 and TRBJ2-3; the match to TRBD2 covers 7 bases. V shed 4 bases and J 2 bases; nucleotides not matched to a gene: 6. The germline gives CDR1 SQVTM, CDR2 ANQGSEA. This CDR3 contains 14 residues. This CDR3 reads CSVVNAGDTDTQYF. CDR3 in DNA: TGCAGCGTTGTAAACGCGGGAGACACAGATACGCAGTATTTT.

The chain's CDR3 is CASSRDSGEKLFF. The CDR3 bases are TGCGCCAGCAGCAGGGACTCTGGTGAAAAACTGTTTTTT. This chain links TRBV5-1 with TRBJ1-4; tentative D call: TRBD1 (5 bases). The CDR3 is made up of 13 amino acids. Looked up from germline, CDR1 is SGHRS and CDR2 is YFSETQ. The V and J ends lost 4 bases and 7 bases respectively, with 11 bases between them.

The V and J genes are TRBV9 and TRBJ1-2, with 9 bases identical to TRBD1. CDR1 SGDLS and CDR2 YYNGEE come from the germline V gene. Losses at the gene ends were 3 bases for V and 4 bases for J; bases not matched to a gene: 10. The CDR3 has 16 amino acids. Here the CDR3 DNA reads TGTGCCAGCAGCGCGGACCCGGGACAGGGATCCTATGGCTACACCTTC. Amino acid sequence: CASSADPGQGSYGYTF.

The V call is TRBV10-1, the J call TRBJ2-3; 10 nucleotides line up with TRBD2. The germline V gene has CDR1 WNHNN and CDR2 SYGVQD (reference sequence). The CDR3 is made up of 16 amino acids. J gave up 4 bases and V 3 bases, and 7 bases lay outside the gene matches. The CDR3 nucleotides read TGCGCCAGCAGTGAAAGGGCTAGCGGGAGCCCAGATACGCAGTATTTT. Its translation is CASSERASGSPDTQYF.

The chain uses TRBV7-9 and TRBJ2-5; 15 bases line up with TRBD2. The ends lost 7 bases at V and 3 bases at J; junction bases unmatched: 9. Germline V CDR1 and CDR2: SEHNR, FQNEAQ (reference sequence). This CDR3 has 17 amino acids. For the CDR3, the DNA is TGTGCCAGCACCCACGGTTGGACTAGCGGGGGGGAAGAGACCCAGTACTTC. Translating gives CASTHGWTSGGEETQYF.

This chain uses TRBV29-1 with TRBJ2-7, with D possibly being TRBD2 (6 bases). V lost 3 bases and J 6 bases, leaving 15 bases between the germline ends. Germline lookup yields CDR1 SQVTM and CDR2 ANQGSEA. This CDR3 has 13 residues. The CDR3 region is CSVDLFTGGEQYF. CDR3 bases: TGCAGCGTTGATCTATTCACCGGGGGCGAGCAGTACTTC.

The gene calls are TRBV28 and TRBJ2-2, with 8 positions matching TRBD2. Germline V gene sequence: CDR1 MDHEN, CDR2 SYDVKM. V was clipped by 7 bases and J by 2 bases; unmatched bases: 6. The length of the CDR3 is 15 residues. The CDR3 here is CASTPGTRNTGELFF. CDR3 coding DNA: TGTGCCAGCACTCCCGGGACTAGAAACACCGGGGAGCTGTTTTTT.

In regard to this clone: This sample also contains other DNA sequences that code for the same CDR3. The genes are TRBV6-5 and TRBJ1-4; the D is unclear. The CDR3 is 14 amino acids. Looked up from germline, CDR1 is MNHEY and CDR2 is SVGAGI. V shed 0 bases and J shed 8 bases, with 10 bases lying between them. CDR3: CASSYSQGREKLFF. Here the CDR3 DNA reads TGTGCCAGCAGTTACTCTCAAGGGAGGGAAAAACTGTTTTTT.

This chain connects TRBV19 to TRBJ2-6; D perhaps matches TRBD1 (6 bases). Trimming pared 3 bases from V and 1 base from J, leaving 10 bases between. This CDR3 comprises 16 residues. CDR1 is LNHDA, CDR2 SQIVND, per germline (reference sequence). The CDR3: CASSIYRESGANVLTF. The CDR3 region has the DNA TGTGCCAGTAGTATTTACAGGGAATCTGGGGCCAACGTCCTGACTTTC.

As regards this clone: A much larger clone differs from this one at a single base, so this may be a read error. The missing conserved phenylalanine or tryptophan at the end of this CDR3 makes a read error likely. The chain has TRBV5-6 and TRBJ1-6; no firm D call. Trimming shortened V by 2 bases and J by 14 bases, and 11 bases separated the two germline ends. This CDR3 has 12 amino acids. CDR1 and CDR2 (germline): SGHDT, YYEEEE. The CDR3 protein is CASSFGERALHS. CDR3 nucleotides: TGTGCCAGCAGCTTCGGTGAGAGGGCCCTCCACTCT.

CDR3 sequence (DNA): TGTGCCAGCAGCAAGGGCTTGCAGACCCAGTACTTC. It encodes CASSKGLQTQYF. The chain links TRBV9 to TRBJ2-5, with D uncertain. The germline V gene has CDR1 SGDLS and CDR2 YYNGEE. This CDR3 is built from 12 residues. V was cut by 4 bases and J by 6 bases, with 10 bases left in between.

For this clone: This CDR3 is also generated by other DNA sequences in the sample. V and J are TRBV6-5 and TRBJ1-1, with a tentative D call TRBD1 (5 bases). This CDR3 contains 15 residues. V lost 0 bases and J lost 1, with 9 bases in between. CDR1 is MNHEY, CDR2 SVGAGI, per germline. In DNA, the CDR3 is TGTGCCAGCAGTTACTCACGGGGCGGGAACACTGAAGCTTTCTTT. This translates into CASSYSRGGNTEAFF.

The chain employs TRBV5-8 and TRBJ1-6, with D perhaps TRBD1 (5 bases). Trimming removed 5 bases from V and 6 bases from J, with 12 bases in between. Germline loops: CDR1 SGHTS, CDR2 YDEGEE. This CDR3 region has 14 residues. DNA of the CDR3: TGTGCCAGCAGAACGGCGACAGTTAATTCACCCCTCCACTTT. Translation: CASRTATVNSPLHF.

The sample holds one count of this clone. This rearrangement joins TRBV10-3 to TRBJ2-3; 12 nucleotides align to TRBD1. Trimming at V came to 10 bases and at J to 1 base, leaving 9 bases not matched to a gene. The CDR3 has 16 residues. Looked up from germline, CDR1 is ENHRY and CDR2 is SYGVKD. CDR3 loop: CASAPGQGAGTDTQYF. In nucleotides, the CDR3 is TGTGCCAGCGCCCCGGGACAGGGGGCGGGCACAGATACGCAGTATTTT.

This chain connects TRBV5-1 to TRBJ2-7; no firm D call. CDR1 is SGHRS and CDR2 is YFSETQ in the germline V gene. Trimming stripped 0 bases from V and 0 bases from J, with 13 bases between. This CDR3 region has 16 residues. CDR3 nucleotide sequence: TGCGCCAGCAGCTTGGAGGGCTTAGCTGTCTCCTACGAGCAGTACTTC. Its translation: CASSLEGLAVSYEQYF.

The chain links TRBV5-1 to TRBJ2-3; tentative D call: TRBD2 (6 bases). Germline lookup yields CDR1 SGHRS and CDR2 YFSETQ. The CDR3 has 14 residues. Trimming left V 0 bases short and J 8 bases short, with 13 bases between. In nucleotides, the CDR3 is TGCGCCAGCAGCTTGGGCGGGGCCGGCCCTACGCAGTATTTT. Protein sequence: CASSLGGAGPTQYF.

Regarding this clone: The sample has other DNA sequences that encode this CDR3 too. The DNA of the CDR3 is TGTGCCAGCAGCTTAGGTGGGGGCTCCTACAATGAGCAGTTCTTC. Translating gives CASSLGGGSYNEQFF. This chain uses TRBV5-4 with TRBJ2-1; D possibly matches TRBD1 or TRBD2 (5 bases each). The germline CDR1 and CDR2 sequences are SGHNT and YYREEE (reference sequence). V dropped 2 bases and J dropped 0 bases, with 9 bases sitting between them. There are 15 residues in the CDR3.

This chain joins TRBV4-1 and TRBJ2-5, with 7 bases aligning to TRBD1. This CDR3 has 16 amino acids. CDR1 is MGHRA, CDR2 YSYEKL, per germline. V was pared by 4 bases and J by 2 bases, with 10 bases of the junction left unmatched. The CDR3 region is CASSLTRQGGQETQYF. In DNA form, the CDR3 reads TGCGCCAGCAGCCTGACCCGACAGGGTGGACAAGAGACCCAGTACTTC.

This clone was counted once. This sequence joins TRBV2 and TRBJ2-1; D may be TRBD1 (6 bases). The CDR3 length is 13 residues. Germline CDR1 reads SNHLY; CDR2 reads FYNNEI. V shed 7 bases and J shed 2 bases, with 9 bases lying between them. CDR3 protein: CASKGEAYNEQFF. The CDR3 DNA reads as TGTGCCAGCAAGGGGGAAGCCTACAATGAGCAGTTCTTC.

The rearrangement joins TRBV18 to TRBJ2-5; tentative D call: TRBD1 (5 bases). The germline V and J ends were trimmed by 4 bases and 5 bases, with 14 bases remaining between them. This CDR3 region has 14 residues. CDR1 is KGHSH and CDR2 is LQKENI in the germline V gene. CDR3 DNA: TGTGCCAGCTCACAGCGACAGCCCCTTGAGACCCAGTACTTC. Its translation: CASSQRQPLETQYF.

V and J are TRBV23-1 and TRBJ2-7, with TRBD2 matching over 7 bases. TRBV23-1 is an ORF, and what it does is uncertain. The CDR3 contains 14 residues. Trimming removed 4 bases from V and 6 bases from J; junction bases left unmatched: 9. The CDR3 DNA reads as TGCGCCAGCAGTCCAGCAGGGAGGGCATGCGAGCAGTACTTC. It codes for CASSPAGRACEQYF.

The chain employs TRBV6-1 and TRBJ2-1; TRBD2 agrees at 11 bases. Germline trimming cut 2 bases from V and 15 bases from J; bases unmatched to any gene: 12. Germline-derived CDR1 and CDR2 are MNHNS and SASEGT. The CDR3 runs 15 residues. CDR3 loop: CASSESVGLAGGSFF. CDR3 coding DNA: TGTGCCAGCAGTGAATCTGTGGGGCTAGCGGGGGGCTCGTTCTTC.

The chain uses TRBV27 and TRBJ1-5; 9 bases fit TRBD1. The CDR3 spans 17 residues. CDR1 and CDR2 from the germline V gene are MNHEY and SMNVEV (reference sequence). V was clipped by 4 bases and J by 6 bases; unmatched bases: 13. CDR3 protein: CASSYLGQGPKVQPQHF. The CDR3 DNA reads TGTGCCAGCAGTTACCTGGGACAGGGTCCCAAGGTTCAGCCCCAGCATTTT.

The rearrangement links TRBV5-1 to TRBJ2-3; no reliable D call. This CDR3 is built from 13 residues. Trimming shortened V by 4 bases and J by 7 bases, and 13 bases separated the two germline ends. Per the germline V gene, CDR1 is SGHRS and CDR2 is YFSETQ. The CDR3 loop is CASSNQLGNTQYF. The CDR3, as DNA: TGCGCCAGCAGCAACCAGCTAGGGAATACGCAGTATTTT.

This sequence joins TRBV2 and TRBJ2-1, with D unclear. CDR1 and CDR2 (germline): SNHLY, FYNNEI. The V end was cut by 7 bases, the J end by 9 bases, with 10 bases between. The CDR3 covers 11 residues. Here the CDR3 reads CASIPEPEQFF. The CDR3 DNA sequence: TGTGCCAGCATACCTGAACCTGAGCAGTTCTTC.

This clone was seen only once. The chain employs TRBV7-3 and TRBJ2-5, with 8 bases that match TRBD2. Germline CDR1 and CDR2: SGHTA and FQGTGA. V lost 1 base to trimming and J lost 0 bases; unmatched junction nucleotides: 1. CDR3 length: 15 residues. CDR3 amino acids: CASSLSGGNQETQYF. In DNA form, the CDR3 reads TGTGCCAGCAGCTTAAGCGGGGGGAACCAAGAGACCCAGTACTTC.

The chain uses TRBV9 and TRBJ2-7, with D uncertain. The CDR3 sequence is 13 residues long. The V gene lost 1 base and the J gene lost 4 bases, with 9 bases spanning the gap. The germline gives CDR1 SGDLS, CDR2 YYNGEE. The CDR3: CASSVNGPYEQYF. CDR3 nucleotide sequence: TGTGCCAGCAGCGTAAACGGACCGTACGAGCAGTACTTC.